This T cell receptor beta chain was found in a study of a mutant IDH1 vaccine in newly diagnosed glioma. Study overall: Previous treatment comprised radiotherapy, temozolomide, or both, mostly both. Study-level points and caveats: Evidence of vaccine-induced immune responses was documented in 85% to 95% of patients.

The CDR3 is 16 amino acids. The germline CDR1 and CDR2 sequences are MNHEY and SVGAGI. The V and J ends lost 4 bases and 7 bases respectively, with 23 bases between them. Of note for this clone: Antigen specificity is unknown.

Only in-frame clones appear in the TCRdb table, and some are missing; sequencing was by immunoSEQ multiplex PCR. The data show 50,000 or so clones, approximately 88% seen once. Regarding time point: week 47, end of study. The study gave 300 ug of mutant IDH1 20-mer peptide per vaccine dose, with topical imiquimod. The origin of this receptor is a young woman with glioma. Some clones in this sample may be carry-over from other donors' samples. The chain is built from TRBV6-5 and TRBJ2-7; D could derive from TRBD1 or TRBD2 (5 bases each). Sequences were derived from PBMCs, sampled from a glioma patient whose treatment included an IDH1 peptide vaccine. The CDR3 spells CASSSHRGTGEGEQYF. In nucleotides, the CDR3 is TGTGCCAGCAGTTCCCATCGAGGGACGGGTGAAGGGGAGCAGTACTTC.